A single sample gave rise to the 7 T cell receptor beta chains below, sequenced in a study of blood T cell repertoires in COVID-19. Clones were sequenced by immunoSEQ multiplex PCR, and TCRdb holds only the in-frame ones, with some missing. The sample consists of about 240,000 clones, about 89% of them appearing once. Sequences were obtained from PBMCs or T cells enriched from blood (not recorded which). The receptors shown here come from a woman younger than 45 who had recovered from COVID-19.

The genes are TRBV19 and TRBJ2-3, with 8 positions matching TRBD1. In germline, CDR1 is LNHDA, CDR2 SQIVND (reference sequence). CDR3 length: 15 amino acids. Trimming at V came to 5 bases and at J to 2 bases, leaving 6 bases not matched to a gene. In DNA form, the CDR3 reads TGTGCCAGTAGTGCAGGGGGCTTCAACACAGATACGCAGTATTTT. Its translation: CASSAGGFNTDTQYF.

The chain uses TRBV28 and TRBJ2-3; 7 positions agree with TRBD1. The CDR3 totals 20 residues. J was trimmed by 0 bases and V by 3 bases; bases with no gene match: 18. Germline V gene data show CDR1 as MDHEN and CDR2 as SYDVKM. The CDR3 sequence: CASSFGRLGGAMASTDTQYF. CDR3 DNA sequence: TGTGCCAGCAGTTTCGGTCGGTTAGGGGGCGCGATGGCTAGCACAGATACGCAGTATTTT.

A few counts support this clone. The gene calls are TRBV20-1 and TRBJ1-2, with a tentative D call TRBD1 (5 bases). CDR1 and CDR2 from the germline V gene are DFQATT and SNEGSKA (reference sequence). The CDR3 sequence is 11 residues long. With 5 bases removed from V and 2 bases from J, the gap between germline ends came to 6 bases. The CDR3 spells CSAQGNYGYTF. The CDR3 DNA is TGCAGTGCTCAGGGAAACTATGGCTACACCTTC.

V gene TRBV11-1 combines with J gene TRBJ2-7; TRBD2 agrees at 11 bases. This CDR3 comprises 16 residues. The J segment lost 7 bases and the V segment lost 4 bases, leaving 12 bases of the junction unmatched. The germline V gene encodes CDR1 SGHAT and CDR2 FQDESV (reference sequence). CDR3: CASSSTVAGGPEEQYF. The DNA for the CDR3 is TGTGCCAGCAGCTCGACTGTAGCGGGAGGGCCGGAAGAGCAGTACTTC.

CDR3 region: CASSLPGTREGYTF. In DNA form, the CDR3 reads TGCGCCAGCAGCTTGCCGGGCACACGGGAGGGCTACACCTTC. This chain connects TRBV5-1 to TRBJ1-2; no definite D call. This CDR3 comprises 14 residues. Germline CDR1 reads SGHRS; CDR2 reads YFSETQ. V was cut by 1 base and J by 8 bases, with 15 bases left in between.

The V call is TRBV30, the J call TRBJ1-4, with a tentative D call TRBD1 (6 bases). Between the trimmed V and J ends, which lost 0 bases and 8 bases, there was a span of 13 bases. Germline CDR1 reads GTSNPN; CDR2 reads SVGIG (reference sequence). This CDR3 region has 14 residues. The CDR3 nucleotides are TGTGCCTGGAGTGTACGGGGGGCGCGGGAAAAACTGTTTTTT. It yields the protein CAWSVRGAREKLFF.

This chain joins TRBV3-1 (or the pseudogene TRBV3-2) and TRBJ2-6; no definite D call. Looked up from germline, CDR1 is LGHDT and CDR2 is YNNKEL (reference sequence). This CDR3 has 13 amino acids. V lost 3 bases and J 4 bases, leaving 4 bases between the germline ends. For the CDR3, the DNA is TGTGCCAGCAGCCATCTGGGGGCCAACGTCCTGACTTTC. It translates to CASSHLGANVLTF.